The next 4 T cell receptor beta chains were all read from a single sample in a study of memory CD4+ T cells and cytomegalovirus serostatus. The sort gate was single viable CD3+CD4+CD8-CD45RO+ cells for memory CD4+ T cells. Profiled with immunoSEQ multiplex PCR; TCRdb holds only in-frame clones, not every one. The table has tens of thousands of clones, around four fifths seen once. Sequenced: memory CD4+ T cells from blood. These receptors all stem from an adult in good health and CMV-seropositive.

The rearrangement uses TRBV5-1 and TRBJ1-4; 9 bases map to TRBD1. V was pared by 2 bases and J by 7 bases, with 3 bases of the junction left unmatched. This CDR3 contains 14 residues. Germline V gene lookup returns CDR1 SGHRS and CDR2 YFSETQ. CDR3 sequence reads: CASSLQGAGEKLFF. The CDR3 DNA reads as TGCGCCAGCAGCTTACAGGGGGCCGGTGAAAAACTGTTTTTT.

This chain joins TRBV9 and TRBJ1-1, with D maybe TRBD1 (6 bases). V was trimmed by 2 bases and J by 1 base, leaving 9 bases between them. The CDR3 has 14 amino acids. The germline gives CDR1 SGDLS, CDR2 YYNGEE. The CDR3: CASSVLDRNTEAFF. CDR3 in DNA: TGTGCCAGCAGCGTTTTGGACAGGAACACTGAAGCTTTCTTT.

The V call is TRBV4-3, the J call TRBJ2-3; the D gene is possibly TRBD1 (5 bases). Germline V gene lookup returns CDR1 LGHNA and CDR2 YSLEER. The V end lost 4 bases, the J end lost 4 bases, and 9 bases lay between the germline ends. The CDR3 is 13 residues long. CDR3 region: CASSPGWADTQYF. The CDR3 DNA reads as TGCGCCAGCAGCCCAGGGTGGGCAGATACGCAGTATTTT.

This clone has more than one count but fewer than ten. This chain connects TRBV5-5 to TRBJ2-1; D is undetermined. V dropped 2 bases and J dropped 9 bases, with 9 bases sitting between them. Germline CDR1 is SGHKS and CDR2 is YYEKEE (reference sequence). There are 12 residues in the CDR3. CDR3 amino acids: CASSFPLGEQFF. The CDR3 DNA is TGTGCCAGCAGCTTTCCTCTAGGTGAGCAGTTCTTC. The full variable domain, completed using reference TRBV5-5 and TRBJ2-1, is DAGVTQSPTHLIKTRGQQVTLRCSPISGHKSVSWYQQVLGQGPQFIFQYYEKEERGRGNFPDRFSARQFPNYSSELNVNALLLGDSALYLCASSFPLGEQFFGPGTRLTVL.